This TCR beta chain is drawn from a study of blood T cell repertoires in COVID-19. Study in general: PBMCs, B-cell-depleted T cells, or T cells provided the cDNA or gDNA that made up the material.

A single count supports this clone. Germline CDR1 and CDR2: LGHNA and YSLEER. Trimming stripped 0 bases from V and 4 bases from J, with 9 bases between. CDR3 size: 14 residues. Original methodology: Amplified reference gene primers provided the basis for estimating nucleated cell counts. Repertoires were generated with immunoSEQ multiplex PCR, while TCRdb's copy carries only in-frame clones and drops some. V and J calls and clone size come straight from that table; D and trimming were deduced from the DNA. The sample carries about 140,000 clones, 60% to 80% recorded once. Sample: peripheral blood. This receptor was taken from a man aged 55 to 70 who had recovered from COVID-19. The chain links TRBV4-3 to TRBJ2-5, with a tentative D call TRBD1 (5 bases). The CDR3 region is CASSQDRQGETQYF. The CDR3, as DNA: TGCGCCAGCAGCCAAGATCGCCAGGGAGAGACCCAGTACTTC.